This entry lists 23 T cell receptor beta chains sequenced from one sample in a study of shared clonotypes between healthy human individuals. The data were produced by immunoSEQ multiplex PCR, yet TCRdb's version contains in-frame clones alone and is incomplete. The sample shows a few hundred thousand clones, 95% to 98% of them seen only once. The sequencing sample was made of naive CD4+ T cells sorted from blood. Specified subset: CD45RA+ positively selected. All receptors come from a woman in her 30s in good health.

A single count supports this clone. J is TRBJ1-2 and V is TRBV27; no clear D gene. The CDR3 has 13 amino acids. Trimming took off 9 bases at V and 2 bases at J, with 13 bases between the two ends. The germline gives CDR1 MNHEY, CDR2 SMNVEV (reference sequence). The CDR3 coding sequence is TGTGCCAGGAAGAAGTGGGGAAACTATGGCTACACCTTC. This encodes CARKKWGNYGYTF.

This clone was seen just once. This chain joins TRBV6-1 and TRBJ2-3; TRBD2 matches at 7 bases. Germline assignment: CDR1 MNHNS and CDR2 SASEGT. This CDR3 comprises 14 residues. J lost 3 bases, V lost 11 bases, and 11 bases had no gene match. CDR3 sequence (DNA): TGTGCCGCCAGCGGGATTAGCGGGACAGATACGCAGTATTTT. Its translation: CAASGISGTDTQYF.

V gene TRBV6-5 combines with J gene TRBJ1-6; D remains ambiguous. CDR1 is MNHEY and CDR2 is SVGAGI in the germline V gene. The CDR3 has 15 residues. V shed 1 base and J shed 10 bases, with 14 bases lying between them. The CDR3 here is CASSYLGGSESPLHF. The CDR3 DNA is TGTGCCAGCAGTTACTTGGGTGGCTCGGAATCACCCCTCCACTTT.

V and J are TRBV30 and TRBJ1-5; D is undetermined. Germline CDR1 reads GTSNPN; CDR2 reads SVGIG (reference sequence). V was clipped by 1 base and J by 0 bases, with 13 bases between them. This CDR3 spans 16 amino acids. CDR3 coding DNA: TGTGCCTGGAGTGGGGGTCAGGACGATAGCAATCAGCCCCAGCATTTT. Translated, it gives CAWSGGQDDSNQPQHF.

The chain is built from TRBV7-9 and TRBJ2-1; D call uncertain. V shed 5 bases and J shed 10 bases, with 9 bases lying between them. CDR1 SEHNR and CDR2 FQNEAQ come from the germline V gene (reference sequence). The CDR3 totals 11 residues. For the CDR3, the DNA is TGTGCCAGCAGCACCGTTGAGGAGCAGTTCTTC. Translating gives CASSTVEEQFF.

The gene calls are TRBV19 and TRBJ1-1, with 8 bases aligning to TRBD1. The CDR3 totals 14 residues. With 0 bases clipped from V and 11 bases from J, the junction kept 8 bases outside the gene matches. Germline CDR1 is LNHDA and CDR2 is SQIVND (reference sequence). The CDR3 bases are TGTGCCAGTAGTATAGATGCGGGACAGGCTCGGGCTTTCTTT. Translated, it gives CASSIDAGQARAFF.

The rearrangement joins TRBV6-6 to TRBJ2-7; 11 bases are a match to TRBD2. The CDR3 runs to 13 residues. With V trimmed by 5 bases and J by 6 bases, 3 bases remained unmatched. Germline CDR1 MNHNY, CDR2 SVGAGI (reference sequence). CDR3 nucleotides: TGTGCCAGCAGTCTTCTAGCGGGAGGCGAGCAGTACTTC. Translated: CASSLLAGGEQYF.

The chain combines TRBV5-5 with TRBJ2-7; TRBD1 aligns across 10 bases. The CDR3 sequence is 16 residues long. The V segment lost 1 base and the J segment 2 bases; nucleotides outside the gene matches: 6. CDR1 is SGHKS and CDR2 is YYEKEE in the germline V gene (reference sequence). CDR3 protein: CASSLTGTGATYEQYF. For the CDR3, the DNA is TGTGCCAGCAGCTTGACCGGGACAGGGGCCACCTACGAGCAGTACTTC.

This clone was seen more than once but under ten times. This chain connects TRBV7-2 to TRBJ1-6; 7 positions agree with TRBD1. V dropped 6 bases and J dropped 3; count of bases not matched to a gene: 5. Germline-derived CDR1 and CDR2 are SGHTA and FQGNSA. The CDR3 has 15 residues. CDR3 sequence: CASSSRDSYNSPLHF. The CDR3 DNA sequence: TGTGCCAGCAGTTCGCGGGACAGCTATAATTCACCCCTCCACTTT.

The CDR3 sequence is CASKTPNTGELFF. CDR3 bases: TGTGCCAGCAAAACACCTAACACCGGGGAGCTGTTTTTT. The genes are TRBV28 and TRBJ2-2; no clear D. The CDR3 runs 13 residues. Deletions cut 7 bases from V and 2 bases from J, with 8 bases between. From germline, CDR1 is MDHEN and CDR2 SYDVKM.

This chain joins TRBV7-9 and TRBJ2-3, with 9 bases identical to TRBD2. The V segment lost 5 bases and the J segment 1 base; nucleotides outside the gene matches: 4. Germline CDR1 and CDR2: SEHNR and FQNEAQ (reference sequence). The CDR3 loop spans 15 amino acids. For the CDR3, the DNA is TGTGCCAGCAGCCAGGGACTAGCTGGCACAGATACGCAGTATTTT. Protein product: CASSQGLAGTDTQYF.

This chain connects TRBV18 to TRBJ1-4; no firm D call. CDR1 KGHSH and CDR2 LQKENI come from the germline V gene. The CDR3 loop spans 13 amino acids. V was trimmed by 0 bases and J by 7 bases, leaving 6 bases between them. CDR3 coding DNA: TGTGCCAGCTCACCACCCGGAAGTGAAAAACTGTTTTTT. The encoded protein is CASSPPGSEKLFF.

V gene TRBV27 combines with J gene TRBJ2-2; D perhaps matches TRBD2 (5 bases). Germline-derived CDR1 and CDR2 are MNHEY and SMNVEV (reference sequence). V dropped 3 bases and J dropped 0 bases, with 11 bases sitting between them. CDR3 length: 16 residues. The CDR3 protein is CASSFWEPSNTGELFF. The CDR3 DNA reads TGTGCCAGCAGTTTCTGGGAGCCCTCGAACACCGGGGAGCTGTTTTTT.

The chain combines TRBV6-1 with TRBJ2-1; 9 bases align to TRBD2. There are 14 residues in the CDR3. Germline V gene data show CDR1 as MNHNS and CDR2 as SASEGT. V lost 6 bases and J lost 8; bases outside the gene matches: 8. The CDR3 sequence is CASRSRREGYEQFF. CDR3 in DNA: TGTGCCAGCAGGTCGCGGCGGGAGGGCTATGAGCAGTTCTTC.

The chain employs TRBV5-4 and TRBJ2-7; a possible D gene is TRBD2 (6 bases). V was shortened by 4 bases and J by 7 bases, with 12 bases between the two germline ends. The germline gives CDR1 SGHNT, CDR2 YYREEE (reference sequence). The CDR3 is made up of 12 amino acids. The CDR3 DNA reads TGTGCCAGCAGCCTGGCTGGGGGGGAGCAGTACTTC. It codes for CASSLAGGEQYF.

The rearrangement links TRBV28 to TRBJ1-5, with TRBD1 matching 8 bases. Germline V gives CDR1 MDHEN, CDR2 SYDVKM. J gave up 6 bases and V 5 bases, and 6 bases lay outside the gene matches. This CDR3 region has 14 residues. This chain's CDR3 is CASSIHTGGQPQHF. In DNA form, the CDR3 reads TGTGCCAGCAGTATTCATACAGGGGGTCAGCCCCAGCATTTT.

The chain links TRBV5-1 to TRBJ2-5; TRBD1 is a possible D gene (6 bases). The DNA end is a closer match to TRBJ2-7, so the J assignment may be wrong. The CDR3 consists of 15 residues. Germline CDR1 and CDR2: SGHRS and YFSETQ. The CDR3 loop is CASSLFRGDPYEQYF. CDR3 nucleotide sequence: TGCGCCAGCAGCTTGTTCAGGGGTGACCCCTACGAGCAGTACTTC.

CDR3 amino acids: CASRPSGGVYNEQFF. The CDR3 coding sequence is TGTGCCAGCAGGCCTAGCGGGGGAGTCTACAATGAGCAGTTCTTC. The rearrangement uses TRBV6-6 and TRBJ2-1, with TRBD2 matching over 10 bases. This CDR3 contains 15 residues. In germline, CDR1 is MNHNY, CDR2 SVGAGI (reference sequence). The J segment lost 3 bases and the V segment lost 6 bases, leaving 5 bases of the junction unmatched.

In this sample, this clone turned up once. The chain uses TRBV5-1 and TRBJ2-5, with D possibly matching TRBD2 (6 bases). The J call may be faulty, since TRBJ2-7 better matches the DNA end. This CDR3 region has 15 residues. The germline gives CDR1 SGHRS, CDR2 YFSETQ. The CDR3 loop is CASSLAAGSVYEQYF. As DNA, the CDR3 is TGCGCCAGCAGCTTGGCGGCGGGAAGCGTCTACGAGCAGTACTTC.

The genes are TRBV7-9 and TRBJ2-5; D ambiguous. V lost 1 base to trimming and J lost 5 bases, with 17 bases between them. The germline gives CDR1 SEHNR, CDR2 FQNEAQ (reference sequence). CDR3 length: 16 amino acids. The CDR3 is CASSLGAELDEETQYF. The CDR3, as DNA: TGTGCCAGCAGCTTAGGGGCAGAACTGGATGAGGAGACCCAGTACTTC.

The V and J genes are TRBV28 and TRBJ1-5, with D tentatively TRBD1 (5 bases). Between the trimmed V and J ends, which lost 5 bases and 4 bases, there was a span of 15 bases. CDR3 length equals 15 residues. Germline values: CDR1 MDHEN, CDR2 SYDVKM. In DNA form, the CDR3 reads TGTGCCAGCAGTCCACGAGACAGATTTAATCAGCCCCAGCATTTT. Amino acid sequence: CASSPRDRFNQPQHF.

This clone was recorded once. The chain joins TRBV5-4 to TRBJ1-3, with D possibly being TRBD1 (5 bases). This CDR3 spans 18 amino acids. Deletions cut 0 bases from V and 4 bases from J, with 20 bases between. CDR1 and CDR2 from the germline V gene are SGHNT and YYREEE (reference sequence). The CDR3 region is CASSLGTQGLIAGNTIYF. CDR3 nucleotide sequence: TGTGCCAGCAGCTTGGGGACCCAGGGCCTAATTGCCGGAAACACCATATATTTT.

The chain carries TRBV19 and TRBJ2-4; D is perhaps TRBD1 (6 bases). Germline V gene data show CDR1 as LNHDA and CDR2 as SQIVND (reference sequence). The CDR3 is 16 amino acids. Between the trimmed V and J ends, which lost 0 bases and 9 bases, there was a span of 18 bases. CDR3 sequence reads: CASSIDLAGVYSIQYF. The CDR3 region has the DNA TGTGCCAGTAGTATAGATCTCGCAGGGGTGTATAGCATTCAGTACTTC.